A selection of T cell receptor beta chains follows, all from one sample in a study of T cell responses to AZD1222 COVID-19 vaccine. The method was immunoSEQ multiplex PCR; TCRdb's version includes in-frame clones alone and lacks a portion of them. The sample carries some 84,000 clones, around 88% recorded once. Material: peripheral blood, obtained 28 days after the second AZD1222 dose. Source of these receptors: an adult who received the AZD1222 COVID-19 vaccine. Both conserved end residues are trimmed from each CDR3. Fields, in order: J gene, D gene, V gene, clone size, CDR3 protein. D genes are given only for firm matches. Where a row states a size, it is once, few, many or the class of an expanded clone; other rows omit it.

TRBJ2-1 - TRBV6-4 - ASSVLSYNEQF
TRBJ2-5 TRBD1 TRBV15 - ATSRDPTGVEETQY
TRBJ2-5 TRBD1 TRBV15 - ATSRDVGQKETQY
TRBJ2-1 - TRBV9 - ASSTQVRGGHHEQF
TRBJ2-1 - TRBV11-2 few ASSLVGSEQF
TRBJ2-2 - TRBV5-1 - ASSLGQNTGELF
TRBJ1-5 - TRBV6-5 - ASSYRAGAVNQPQH
TRBJ2-2 - TRBV7-9 - ASSLGDTGELF
TRBJ2-1 TRBD1 TRBV7-2 - ASSLTGHEQF
TRBJ1-2 - TRBV3-1/TRBV3-2 - ASSQEMNGYT
TRBJ1-4 - TRBV5-7 few ASSLARSREGEKLF
TRBJ1-4 TRBD1 TRBV6-1 - ASSEWGQRDEKLF
TRBJ2-2 - TRBV24-1 - ATSDPIGNTGELF
TRBJ2-5 - TRBV6-5 - ASSYSGLGTQY
TRBJ1-2 TRBD1 TRBV6-2/TRBV6-3 - ASSLGGGERNGYT
TRBJ1-2 - TRBV4-2 - ASSQDSQGNYGYT
TRBJ2-7 TRBD2 TRBV13 - ASSFYQRGGRYEQY
TRBJ2-7 TRBD1 TRBV28 - ASSFAEQGVYEQY
TRBJ2-5 TRBD1 TRBV14 - ASSQDSQGAATQY
TRBJ1-4 - TRBV19 - ASSMRSSEKLF
TRBJ1-1 - TRBV7-9 - ASSFTLGTGNTEAF
TRBJ1-3 - TRBV28 - ASSSPVGNTIY
TRBJ1-2 - TRBV18 - ASSPSAGDDGYT
TRBJ1-6 TRBD1 TRBV6-2/TRBV6-3 - ASSRGPRNSPLH
TRBJ2-2 - TRBV11-3 - ASSLQGPYTGELF
TRBJ1-1 - TRBV18 - ASSPTTAMNTEAF
TRBJ2-7 - TRBV2 few ASSNWGGHEQY
TRBJ1-4 - TRBV7-2 - ASSLGLSLGRFEKLF
TRBJ2-7 - TRBV5-1 - ASSLLVTTYEQY
TRBJ1-4 - TRBV4-3 - ASSQDSDPRNEKLF
TRBJ1-2 - TRBV5-1 - ASRLGVLYGYT
TRBJ2-3 - TRBV5-8 - ASSYSRGNTDTQY
TRBJ1-2 - TRBV18 - ASSPSPNNYGYT
TRBJ1-2 - TRBV12-3/TRBV12-4 - ASSTNLNYGYT
TRBJ2-1 TRBD2 TRBV11-3 - ASSPGSDSGGLNNEQF
TRBJ1-4 - TRBV9 - ASSRDGLNEKLF
TRBJ1-1 - TRBV11-2 once ASSLDLGEAF
TRBJ1-1 - TRBV6-5 few ASSRGEEVEAF
TRBJ2-5 - TRBV19 - ASSIGARLGSQETQY
TRBJ1-6 - TRBV7-3 - ASSAQAGLSGSPLH
TRBJ2-1 - TRBV2 many ASSEVGRSWYNEQF
TRBJ1-2 - TRBV5-1 - ASSFPGIGYGYT
TRBJ2-2 - TRBV7-3 - ASSPSSITGELF
TRBJ2-5 TRBD2 TRBV9 - ASSVALSDLRSSGDQETQY
TRBJ1-2 TRBD1 TRBV19 once ASSMGQLLDGYT
TRBJ2-7 TRBD1 TRBV28 - ASRPGTGAYEQY
TRBJ2-7 - TRBV4-3 - ASSQADGGSYEQY
TRBJ1-6 TRBD1 TRBV18 - ASSPTGDLLH
TRBJ2-2 - TRBV28 - ASSWGGTNTGELF
TRBJ2-3 - TRBV5-1 - ASSLARGRSGYSTDTQY
TRBJ1-2 TRBD1 TRBV3-1/TRBV3-2 - ASSQEGTGTNYGYT